The T cell receptor beta chain under discussion was sequenced for a study of cytomegalovirus exposure and HLA in healthy donors. Study-level points and caveats: Highly shared variants forming one cluster were likely a sequencing artifact.

Points on this clone: The antigen is unknown.

The PCR contained 60 Vbeta and 13 Jbeta primers. Here immunoSEQ multiplex PCR was the method, and the copy in TCRdb shows in-frame clones only, minus some. This sample's clone table lists around 80,000 clones. Sequenced sample: PBMCs. The TCR comes from a man aged 40-49 years in good health and CMV-seronegative.

Here the CDR3 DNA reads TGTGCCAGCAGCTGGGGACAGGGTCCTCAGCCCCAGCATTTT. It yields the protein CASSWGQGPQPQHF. The chain is built from TRBV7-2 and TRBJ1-5; 9 bases are a match to TRBD1. This CDR3 region has 14 residues. V lost 4 bases and J lost 6; bases outside the gene matches: 4. Germline values: CDR1 SGHTA, CDR2 FQGNSA. Full variable domain (missing parts from reference TRBV7-2 and TRBJ1-5): GAGVSQSPSNKVTEKGKDVELRCDPISGHTALYWYRQSLGQGLEFLIYFQGNSAPDKSGLPSDRFSAERTGGSVSTLTIQRTQQEDSAVYLCASSWGQGPQPQHFGDGTRLSIL.